This T cell receptor beta chain was identified during a study of blood T cell repertoires in COVID-19. Original processing notes: Quantification of nucleated cells was approximated via reference gene primer amplification. Only in-frame clones appear in the TCRdb table, and some are missing; sequencing was by immunoSEQ multiplex PCR. The V and J calls and clone size are taken from that table; D and trimming were inferred from the DNA. The data contain 35,000 to 50,000 clones, 82% of them singletons. The source material was peripheral blood. This clonotype was obtained from a woman in her 70s with acute or convalescent COVID-19.

The CDR3 reads CASSLILAGGPFSYNEQFF. The CDR3 DNA reads as TGTGCCAGCAGTTTAATTTTAGCGGGAGGGCCCTTCTCCTACAATGAGCAGTTCTTC. The chain links TRBV28 to TRBJ2-1; 11 bases line up with TRBD2. Losses at the gene ends were 2 bases for V and 0 bases for J; bases not matched to a gene: 9. Germline CDR1 is MDHEN and CDR2 is SYDVKM. This CDR3 has 19 amino acids.